This T cell receptor beta chain is from a study of T cell repertoires in breast cancer. A second nested PCR with blocking oligonucleotides suppressed unpaired genes. MiXCR, run by TCRdb on the emulsion pairing reads, gives a single entry per CDR3 protein. Of approximately 37,000 distinct CDR3 sequences in the sample, 45% were seen once. Germline assignment: CDR1 MDHEN and CDR2 SYDVKM. V was cut by 6 bases and J by 10 bases, with 22 bases left in between. The CDR3 is made up of 15 amino acids. An expanded emulsion RT-PCR with primers for all TCR V genes paired CD8+ T cell chains. V gene TRBV28 combines with J gene TRBJ2-1; D gene ambiguous. Specimen: CD8+ T cells. The TCR comes from a pool of human donors with breast cancer or a healthy control (not recorded which). CDR3 in amino acids: CASSTRTEEITEQFF. CDR3 nucleotide sequence: TGTGCCAGCAGCACCAGGACGGAAGAAATAACAGAGCAGTTCTTC.